The T cell receptor beta chain described here comes from a study of cytomegalovirus exposure and HLA in healthy donors. Study-level results: Data from an earlier analysis indicated that most TCR beta V segments were productive either about 90% or about 30% of the time. In a later analysis, V- and J-gene trimming of beta chains associated with a DCLRE1C missense variant, replicated independently.

V was clipped by 10 bases and J by 2 bases, with 14 bases between them. CDR3 length: 13 amino acids. Germline loops: CDR1 MNHNY, CDR2 SVGAGI (reference sequence). PCR employed 60 Vbeta and 13 Jbeta primers. The table came from immunoSEQ multiplex PCR; TCRdb's copy has only in-frame clones and leaves some out. The sample lists 150,000 to 200,000 clones, roughly 82% occurring once. As concerns this clone: Its antigen is not identified.

The rearrangement joins TRBV6-6 to TRBJ1-1; D is ambiguous. Sequenced input: PBMCs. The sequence was obtained from a man aged 40-55 years in good health and CMV-seronegative. CDR3 DNA sequence: TGTGCCATCTTAACATCTCCCAACACTGAAGCTTTCTTT. Its translation: CAILTSPNTEAFF.